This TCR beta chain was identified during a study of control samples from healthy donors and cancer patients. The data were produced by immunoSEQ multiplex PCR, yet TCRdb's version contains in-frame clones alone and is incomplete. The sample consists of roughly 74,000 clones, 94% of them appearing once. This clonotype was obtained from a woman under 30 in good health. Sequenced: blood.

In DNA form, the CDR3 reads TGCGCCAGCAGCTTGGTCGCCTCTAGCGGGGTTCAAGAGACCCAGTACTTC. This sequence encodes CASSLVASSGVQETQYF. The V call is TRBV5-1, the J call TRBJ2-5; TRBD2 agrees at 9 bases. The CDR3 runs 17 residues. V lost 0 bases and J lost 2; bases outside the gene matches: 8. Germline V lookup: CDR1 SGHRS, CDR2 YFSETQ.